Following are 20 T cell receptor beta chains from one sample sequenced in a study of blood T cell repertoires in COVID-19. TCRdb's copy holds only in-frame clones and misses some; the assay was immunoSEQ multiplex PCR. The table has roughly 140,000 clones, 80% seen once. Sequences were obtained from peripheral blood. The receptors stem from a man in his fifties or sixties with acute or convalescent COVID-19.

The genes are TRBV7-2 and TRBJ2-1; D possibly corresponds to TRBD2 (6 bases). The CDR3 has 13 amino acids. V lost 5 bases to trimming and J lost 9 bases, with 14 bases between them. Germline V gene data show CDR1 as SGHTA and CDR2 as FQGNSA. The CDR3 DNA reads TGTGCCAGCAGCACCGGGAGCATCAGTGAGCAGTTCTTC. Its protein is CASSTGSISEQFF.

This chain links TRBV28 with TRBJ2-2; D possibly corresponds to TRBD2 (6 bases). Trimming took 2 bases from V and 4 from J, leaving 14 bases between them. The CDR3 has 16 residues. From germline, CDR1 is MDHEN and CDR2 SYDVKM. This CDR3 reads CASSLAGLSGTGELFF. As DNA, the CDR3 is TGTGCCAGCAGTTTAGCGGGGTTGTCGGGCACCGGGGAGCTGTTTTTT.

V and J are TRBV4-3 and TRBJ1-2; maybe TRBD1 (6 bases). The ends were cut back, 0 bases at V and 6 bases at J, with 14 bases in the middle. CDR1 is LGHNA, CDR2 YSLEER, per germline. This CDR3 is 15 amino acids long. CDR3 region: CASSQEGAGRNGYTF. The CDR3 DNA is TGCGCCAGCAGCCAAGAGGGGGCCGGGCGAAATGGCTACACCTTC.

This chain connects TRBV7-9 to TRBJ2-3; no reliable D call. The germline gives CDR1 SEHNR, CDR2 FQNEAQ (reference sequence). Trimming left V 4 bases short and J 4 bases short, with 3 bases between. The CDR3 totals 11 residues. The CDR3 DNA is TGTGCCAGCAGCTCTGCAGATACGCAGTATTTT. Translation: CASSSADTQYF.

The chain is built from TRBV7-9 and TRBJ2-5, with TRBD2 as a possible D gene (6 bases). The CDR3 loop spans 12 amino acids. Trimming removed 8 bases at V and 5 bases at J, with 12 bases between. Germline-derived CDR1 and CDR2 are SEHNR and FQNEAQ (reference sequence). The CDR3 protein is CASRLEGETQYF. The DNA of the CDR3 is TGTGCCAGCCGACTAGAAGGGGAGACCCAGTACTTC. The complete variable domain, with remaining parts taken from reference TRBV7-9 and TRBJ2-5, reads DTGVSQNPRHKITKRGQNVTFRCDPISEHNRLYWYRQTLGQGPEFLTYFQNEAQLEKSRLLSDRFSAERPKGSFSTLEIQRTEQGDSAMYLCASRLEGETQYFGPGTRLLVL.

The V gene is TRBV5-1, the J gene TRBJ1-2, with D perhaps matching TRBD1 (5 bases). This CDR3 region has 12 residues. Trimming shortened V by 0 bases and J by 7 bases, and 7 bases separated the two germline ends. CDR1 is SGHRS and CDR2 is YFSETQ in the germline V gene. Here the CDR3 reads CASSLEGLGYTF. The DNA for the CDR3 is TGCGCCAGCAGCTTGGAGGGACTTGGCTACACCTTC.

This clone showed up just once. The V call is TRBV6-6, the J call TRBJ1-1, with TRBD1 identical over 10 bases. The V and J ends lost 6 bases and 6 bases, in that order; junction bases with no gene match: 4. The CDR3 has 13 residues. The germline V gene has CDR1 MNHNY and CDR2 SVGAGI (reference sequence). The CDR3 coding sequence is TGTGCCAGCAGCGGACAGGGGGTCCCTGAAGCTTTCTTT. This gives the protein CASSGQGVPEAFF.

The CDR3 region is CASTSGSSYEQYF. The DNA of the CDR3 is TGCGCCAGCACTAGCGGGAGCTCCTACGAGCAGTACTTC. The rearrangement uses TRBV5-1 and TRBJ2-7; 10 positions match TRBD2. The CDR3 totals 13 residues. Germline values: CDR1 SGHRS, CDR2 YFSETQ. The J segment lost 0 bases and the V segment lost 6 bases, leaving 0 bases of the junction unmatched.

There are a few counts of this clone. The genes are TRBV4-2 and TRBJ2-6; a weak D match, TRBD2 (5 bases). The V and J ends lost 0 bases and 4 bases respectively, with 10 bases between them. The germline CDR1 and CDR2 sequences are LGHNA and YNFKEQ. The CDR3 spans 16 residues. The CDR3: CASSQEWTAGANVLTF. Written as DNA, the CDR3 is TGTGCCAGCAGCCAAGAGTGGACTGCCGGGGCCAACGTCCTGACTTTC.

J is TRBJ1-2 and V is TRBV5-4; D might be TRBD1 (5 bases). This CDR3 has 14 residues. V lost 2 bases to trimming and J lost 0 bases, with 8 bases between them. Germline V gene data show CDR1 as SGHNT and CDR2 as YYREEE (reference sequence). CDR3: CASSLSTANYGYTF. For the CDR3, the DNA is TGTGCCAGCAGCTTATCGACAGCTAACTATGGCTACACCTTC.

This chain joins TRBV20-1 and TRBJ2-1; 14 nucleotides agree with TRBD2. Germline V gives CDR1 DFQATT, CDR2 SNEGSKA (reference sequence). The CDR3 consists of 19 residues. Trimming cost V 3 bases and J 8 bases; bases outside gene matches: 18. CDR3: CSASTPGLAGVGVTDEQFF. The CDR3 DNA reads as TGCAGTGCTAGTACTCCGGGACTAGCGGGAGTAGGTGTCACCGATGAGCAGTTCTTC.

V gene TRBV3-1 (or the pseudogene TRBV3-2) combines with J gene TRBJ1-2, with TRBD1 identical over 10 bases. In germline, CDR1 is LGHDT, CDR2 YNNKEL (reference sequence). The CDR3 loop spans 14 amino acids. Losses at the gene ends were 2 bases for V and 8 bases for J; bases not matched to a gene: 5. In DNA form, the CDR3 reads TGTGCCAGCAGCCAATACGGGACAGGGGACGGCTACACCTTC. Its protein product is CASSQYGTGDGYTF.

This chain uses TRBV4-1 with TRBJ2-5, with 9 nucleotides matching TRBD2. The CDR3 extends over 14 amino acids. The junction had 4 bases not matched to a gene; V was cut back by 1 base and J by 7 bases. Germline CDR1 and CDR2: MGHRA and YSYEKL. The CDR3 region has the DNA TGCGCCAGCAGCCAAGTTACAGCGGGGGGGACCCAGTACTTC. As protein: CASSQVTAGGTQYF.

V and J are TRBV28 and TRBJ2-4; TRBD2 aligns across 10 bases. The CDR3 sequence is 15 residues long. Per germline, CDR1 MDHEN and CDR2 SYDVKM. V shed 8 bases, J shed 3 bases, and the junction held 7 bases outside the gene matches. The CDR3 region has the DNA TGTGCCAGCTCTAGCGGGAGCCTAGGCAAAAACATTCAGTACTTC. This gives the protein CASSSGSLGKNIQYF.

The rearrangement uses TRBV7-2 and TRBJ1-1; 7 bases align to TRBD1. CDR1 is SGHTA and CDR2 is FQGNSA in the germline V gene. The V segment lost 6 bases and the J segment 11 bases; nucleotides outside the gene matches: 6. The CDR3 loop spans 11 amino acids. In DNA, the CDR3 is TGTGCCAGCAGACCCAGGGGGGAGGCTTTCTTT. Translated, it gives CASRPRGEAFF.

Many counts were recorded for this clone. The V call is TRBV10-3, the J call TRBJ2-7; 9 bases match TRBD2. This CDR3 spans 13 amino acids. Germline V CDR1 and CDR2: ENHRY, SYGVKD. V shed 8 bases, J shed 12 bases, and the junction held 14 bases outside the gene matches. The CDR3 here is CAIGDSLAGETYF. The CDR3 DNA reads TGTGCCATCGGGGATTCTTTAGCGGGAGAGACGTACTTC.

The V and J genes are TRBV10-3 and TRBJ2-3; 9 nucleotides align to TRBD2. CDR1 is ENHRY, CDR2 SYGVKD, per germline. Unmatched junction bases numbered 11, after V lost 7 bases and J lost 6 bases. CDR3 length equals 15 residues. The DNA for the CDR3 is TGTGCCATCACTCCTGAGGGGCTAGCGGGGGATACGCAGTATTTT. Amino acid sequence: CAITPEGLAGDTQYF.

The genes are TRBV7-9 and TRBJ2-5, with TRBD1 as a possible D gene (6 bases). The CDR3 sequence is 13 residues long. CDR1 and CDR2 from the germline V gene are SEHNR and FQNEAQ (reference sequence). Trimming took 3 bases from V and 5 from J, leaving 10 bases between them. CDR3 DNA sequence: TGTGCCAGCAGCTTCGGACAGAATGAGACCCAGTACTTC. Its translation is CASSFGQNETQYF.

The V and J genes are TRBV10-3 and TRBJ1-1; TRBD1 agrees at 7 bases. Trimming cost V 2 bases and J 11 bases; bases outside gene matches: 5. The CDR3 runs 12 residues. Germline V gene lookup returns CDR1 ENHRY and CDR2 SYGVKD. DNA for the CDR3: TGTGCCATCAGTGAGAACAGGGGAGAGGCTTTCTTT. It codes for CAISENRGEAFF.

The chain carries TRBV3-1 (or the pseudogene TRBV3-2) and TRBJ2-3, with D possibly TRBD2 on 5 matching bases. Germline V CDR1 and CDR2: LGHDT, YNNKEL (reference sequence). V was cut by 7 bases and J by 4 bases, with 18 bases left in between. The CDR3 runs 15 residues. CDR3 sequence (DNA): TGTGCCAGCACCCCGGGTAGCACCGGGGCAGATACGCAGTATTTT. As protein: CASTPGSTGADTQYF.